This T cell receptor (beta chain) was sequenced for a study of T cell changes during pregnancy in multiple sclerosis. CDR3 length: 15 amino acids. The V gene's germline CDR1 is SGHDN and CDR2 FVKESK. The germline V and J ends were trimmed by 2 bases and 4 bases, with 12 bases remaining between them. Repertoires were generated with immunoSEQ multiplex PCR, while TCRdb's copy carries only in-frame clones and drops some. The sample holds 84,000 or so clones, 94% seen once. This sequence originates from a female donor with multiple sclerosis, enrolled in a pregnancy study. This sequence joins TRBV14 and TRBJ1-3; the D is unclear. The sequencing used peripheral blood, collected in the third trimester of pregnancy. The DNA of the CDR3 is TGTGCCAGCAGCCAATGTTCATCGAGGGGAAACACCATATATTTT. Its protein is CASSQCSSRGNTIYF.